Following are 21 T cell receptor beta chains from one sample sequenced in a study of tumor and adjacent non-tumor tissue in lung cancer. TCRbeta libraries were built with three rounds of nested PCR, modified from ARM-PCR. TCRdb re-called the multiplex PCR reads through MiXCR, storing one row per CDR3 protein. The profile shows some 200,000 distinct CDR3 sequences, over 55% of them singletons. This sample's RNA came from whole unsorted tissue. Sequenced sample: lung tumor tissue. Source of these receptors: a man aged 55 to 70 with non-small cell lung cancer.

As regards this clonotype: The germline gene is not matched at one end of the junction; a read error may be the cause. The chain is built from TRBV20-1 and TRBJ2-7; 9 positions agree with TRBD1. This CDR3 has 15 residues. CDR1 is DFQATT, CDR2 SNEGSKA, per germline (reference sequence). The CDR3 region has the DNA TGCAGTGCTAGGAAAGACAGGGGGGTCTCCTACGAGCAGCACTTC. Its translation: CSARKDRGVSYEQHF.

Remarks on this clonotype: Sequence at one end of the junction differs from germline and may be a read error. The chain uses TRBV11-2 and TRBJ2-1, with D possibly being TRBD1 (6 bases). Germline CDR1 reads SGHAT; CDR2 reads FQNNGV. CDR3 size: 12 residues. The CDR3, as DNA: TGTACCAGCAGCTTAAGGGACAACGAGCAGTTCTTC. It encodes CTSSLRDNEQFF. The entire variable domain, with the rest obtained from reference TRBV11-2 and TRBJ2-1, is as follows: EAGVAQSPRYKIIEKRQSVAFWCNPISGHATLYWYQQILGQGPKLLIQFQNNGVVDDSQLPKDRFSAERLKGVDSTLKIQPAKLEDSAVYLCTSSLRDNEQFFGPGTRLTVL.

Remarks on this clonotype: At one of its ends the junction is not consistent with the germline gene, which may arise from a read error. The gene calls are TRBV20-1 and TRBJ1-2; 9 bases fit TRBD1. Germline CDR1 is DFQATT and CDR2 is SNEGSKA (reference sequence). The CDR3 length is 15 residues. For the CDR3, the DNA is TGCAGTGCTAGAGACATACAGGGGGCTAACAATGGCTACACCTTT. As protein: CSARDIQGANNGYTF.

This chain connects TRBV12-3 or TRBV12-4 to TRBJ2-3; the match to TRBD1 covers 9 bases. V trimming: 11 bases; J trimming: 5 bases; junction bases outside the gene matches: 17. The CDR3 sequence is 16 residues long. The CDR3 region has the DNA TGTGCCGGCACCCGACAGGGGGAGGGCCTTGGAGATACGCAGTATTTT. Residues: CAGTRQGEGLGDTQYF.

A word on this clonotype: The conserved phenylalanine or tryptophan is not found at the CDR3 terminus, so this likely reflects a read error. This sequence joins TRBV6-2 or TRBV6-3 and TRBJ2-1; D gene ambiguous. The CDR3 covers 15 residues. Germline CDR1 reads MNHEY; CDR2 reads SVGEGT. Written as DNA, the CDR3 is TGTGCCAGTAGTTATAGGCTCCGATCCTACAATGAGCAGTTCCTC. Encoded protein: CASSYRLRSYNEQFL.

This clonotype has only one observation. The rearrangement links TRBV28 to TRBJ2-7, with 7 bases lining up with TRBD1. CDR1 MDHEN and CDR2 SYDVKM come from the germline V gene. V dropped 3 bases and J dropped 2; count of bases not matched to a gene: 7. The CDR3 contains 15 residues. The CDR3: CASSFRDRHTYEQYF. The DNA of the CDR3 is TGTGCCAGCAGTTTCCGGGACAGACACACCTACGAGCAGTACTTC. Combining the CDR3 with reference TRBV28 and TRBJ2-7 gives the whole variable domain DVKVTQSSRYLVKRTGEKVFLECVQDMDHENMFWYRQDPGLGLRLIYFSYDVKMKEKGDIPEGYSVSREKKERFSLILESASTNQTSMYLCASSFRDRHTYEQYFGPGTRLTVT.

About this clonotype: This sequence may be a read error, since a much larger clone differs from it by one base. The gene calls are TRBV29-1 and TRBJ2-5, with D possibly matching TRBD1 (5 bases). CDR3 length: 12 amino acids. Germline V gene sequence: CDR1 SQVTM, CDR2 ANQGSEA. The CDR3 region is CNVRQKKETQYF. CDR3 in DNA: TGCAACGTTCGACAGAAAAAGGAGACCCAGTACTTC.

Concerning this clonotype itself: One junction end does not reproduce the germline sequence, and a read error may be involved. The rearrangement links TRBV29-1 to TRBJ2-5; TRBD2 matches at 10 bases. The CDR3 has 15 residues. Per the germline V gene, CDR1 is SQVTM and CDR2 is ANQGSEA. As DNA, the CDR3 is TGCAGCGTTGAAGAACTAGCGGGATGGCGAGAGACCCAGTATTTC. The encoded protein is CSVEELAGWRETQYF.

In regard to this clonotype: A clone one base away is much larger, so this may be a read error. It is likely a read error, because the conserved phenylalanine at the end of the CDR3 is missing. V and J are TRBV4-3 and TRBJ2-2; 8 bases align to TRBD2. Germline CDR1 LGHNA, CDR2 YSLEER. This CDR3 spans 18 amino acids. The ends lost 0 bases at V and 4 bases at J; junction bases unmatched: 10. The CDR3 region has the DNA TGCGCCAGCAGCCAAGAGTTGGCTAGCGGGTTCGGCACCGGGGAGCTGTTTTAT. Translated: CASSQELASGFGTGELFY.

In this sample, this clonotype turned up a few times. The chain employs TRBV28 and TRBJ1-5; possible D gene TRBD1, 6 bases. Germline CDR1 MDHEN, CDR2 SYDVKM. The CDR3 is made up of 15 amino acids. V lost 6 bases, J lost 6 bases, and 18 bases lay in between. The CDR3 bases are TGTGCCAGCAGATTAGGAGGGGGGCCTAGTCAGCCCCAGCATTTT. Translation gives CASRLGGGPSQPQHF. The variable domain in full, with the rest retrieved from reference TRBV28 and TRBJ1-5, is DVKVTQSSRYLVKRTGEKVFLECVQDMDHENMFWYRQDPGLGLRLIYFSYDVKMKEKGDIPEGYSVSREKKERFSLILESASTNQTSMYLCASRLGGGPSQPQHFGDGTRLSIL.

Turning to this clonotype: Germline is not matched at one junction end, which may reflect a read error. J is TRBJ2-5 and V is TRBV7-8, with 7 positions matching TRBD1. In germline, CDR1 is SGHVS, CDR2 FQNEAQ. The CDR3 length is 14 residues. CDR3 sequence reads: CACSQRTGRETQYF. CDR3 DNA sequence: TGTGCCTGCAGCCAACGGACAGGCAGAGAGACCCAGTACTTC.

This clonotype was seen more than once but under ten times. The chain is built from TRBV5-4 and TRBJ2-3; perhaps TRBD2 as D (7 bases). Deletions cut 6 bases from V and 0 bases from J, with 14 bases between. The CDR3 has 15 residues. Germline CDR1 and CDR2: SGHNT and YYREEE (reference sequence). This CDR3 is CASTSGGVSTDTQYF. The CDR3 DNA sequence: TGTGCCAGCACCTCGGGGGGCGTTAGCACAGATACGCAGTATTTT.

As to this clonotype: A read error is possible here, since a much larger clone lies one base away. The chain is built from TRBV24-1 and TRBJ2-7, with 8 bases identical to TRBD1. From germline, CDR1 is KGHDR and CDR2 SFDVKD. This CDR3 is 13 amino acids long. In DNA, the CDR3 is TGTACCACCAGTGATCGGACAGGGCTCGAGCAGTACTTC. Translation gives CTTSDRTGLEQYF.

Comments on this clonotype: At one end, the junction sequence differs from germline, possibly due to a read error. V usage is TRBV7-8 and J usage is TRBJ1-4; 7 bases map to TRBD1. This CDR3 comprises 16 residues. CDR1 is SGHVS and CDR2 is FQNEAQ in the germline V gene. As DNA, the CDR3 is TGTGCCAGCAAGAGGGACAGCTTGGCAACTAATGAAAAACCGTTTTTT. Encoded protein: CASKRDSLATNEKPFF.

The rearrangement links TRBV6-5 to TRBJ2-7; 7 nucleotides align to TRBD2. CDR1 is MNHEY and CDR2 is SVGAGI in the germline V gene. The CDR3 is made up of 14 amino acids. With V trimmed by 2 bases and J by 7 bases, 8 bases remained unmatched. The CDR3 spells CASSYTGREREQYF. The DNA for the CDR3 is TGTGCCAGCAGTTACACGGGGCGGGAGCGAGAGCAGTACTTC.

This chain uses TRBV20-1 with TRBJ2-7, with no clear D. Germline lookup yields CDR1 DFQATT and CDR2 SNEGSKA (reference sequence). Trimming took 1 base from V and 10 from J, leaving 17 bases between them. The CDR3 is 13 residues long. The CDR3 sequence: CSARATQFSDQYF. For the CDR3, the DNA is TGCAGTGCTAGAGCCACCCAGTTCTCCGATCAGTACTTC.

Note on this clonotype: A much larger clone differs from this one at a single base, so this may be a read error. The chain joins TRBV6-5 to TRBJ1-6; TRBD1 agrees at 8 bases. The V segment lost 6 bases and the J segment 6 bases; nucleotides outside the gene matches: 10. This CDR3 has 16 amino acids. Germline CDR1 MNHEY, CDR2 SVGAGI. The CDR3 region has the DNA TGTGCCAGCAGAACGAGCCGGGACAGGTGTAATTCACCCCTCCACTTT. Its translation: CASRTSRDRCNSPLHF.

This clonotype was recorded many times. The chain couples TRBV6-5 to TRBJ1-1; TRBD1 might be the D (5 bases). CDR1 and CDR2 from the germline V gene are MNHEY and SVGAGI. The CDR3 is 15 amino acids. The ends were cut back, 2 bases at V and 0 bases at J, with 10 bases in the middle. CDR3 DNA sequence: TGTGCCAGCAGTTACGCCGGGACGGTGAACACTGAAGCTTTCTTT. Encoded protein: CASSYAGTVNTEAFF.

For this clonotype: A read error may produce the germline difference seen at one junction end. The chain employs TRBV11-3 and TRBJ1-2; 7 bases fit TRBD1. CDR1 is SGHNT, CDR2 YENEEA, per germline. The CDR3 runs 12 residues. The CDR3 nucleotides are TGTACCAGCAGCTCGGGACAGTATGGCTTCGCCTTC. It is translated as CTSSSGQYGFAF.

J is TRBJ1-2 and V is TRBV5-6, with D possibly matching TRBD1 (5 bases). Germline V gene lookup returns CDR1 SGHDT and CDR2 YYEEEE. This CDR3 has 15 amino acids. Trimming pared 8 bases from V and 2 bases from J, leaving 19 bases between. The CDR3 region is CASNQNPTENYGYTF. CDR3 nucleotides: TGTGCCAGTAACCAGAACCCGACAGAAAACTATGGCTACACCTTC.

J is TRBJ2-1 and V is TRBV20-1, with 8 positions matching TRBD2. The germline gives CDR1 DFQATT, CDR2 SNEGSKA (reference sequence). V lost 2 bases, J lost 8 bases, and 14 bases stayed unmatched. CDR3 length: 16 amino acids. The CDR3 DNA is TGCAGTGCTAGAAATCTGACTAGCGTAATACCCCATGAGCAGTTCTTC. It encodes CSARNLTSVIPHEQFF.